The entry below gives a single T cell receptor (beta chain) sequence along with its context. This clone showed up just once. The antigen it binds to is not known. The record has no base qualities; no much larger clone is one base away. From the cysteine up to the phenylalanine, the CDR3 has a length of 13 residues. Only the CDR3 region is kept as DNA, spanning 39 bases read in frame from base 1. Unmatched junction bases come to 2, with V trimmed by 6 bases and J by 2 bases. Taken from the germline V gene, the CDR1 and CDR2 loops are SNHLY and FYNNEI. The sample originates from a study of T cells in tuberculosis (dated by TCRdb to 2016 to 2019). A note on the overall study: In the study, CD1B tetramers and high-throughput TCR immunosequencing were combined to characterize T cells specific for the mycobacterial lipid antigen glucose monomycolate (GMM). A South African clinical cohort compared IGRA-negative adolescents, IGRA-positive adolescents with latent tuberculosis and adults with active tuberculosis, about ten per group. PBMC from active tuberculosis patients were archived either before standard anti-tuberculosis treatment began or within 7 days of its start.

The sample's time point label, decoded: new active TB diagnosis, blood taken before or within 7 days of starting treatment. Active tuberculosis patients were HIV-seronegative South African adults aged 18 years or older with a new diagnosis. Confirmation of active tuberculosis was obtained by positive sputum smear microscopy and/or positive M. tuberculosis culture. Immunosequencing of unsorted cryopreserved PBMC covered, on average, around 91,000 T cells per clinical donor. The immunoSEQ multiplex PCR assay was used to generate TCR libraries, with TCR-beta and/or TCR-alpha/delta assays applied to each sample. The Illumina high-throughput platform was used to sequence the amplified TCR libraries. The study's own analysis went as follows. Clustering and dimensionality reduction relied on pairwise TCRdist distances among GMM-specific receptors from T cells that were either sorted ex vivo or expanded in vitro. The score assigned to each clinical repertoire was mean NN-distance, meaning the average TCRdist to the nearest 10% of tetramer-positive reference sequences. To compute GEM TCR motif frequency, the fraction of unique TCRs matching known GEM sequences by V/J usage and CDR3 length was calculated. Active tuberculosis was classified by linear discriminant analysis with leave-one-out cross-validation, implemented in scikit-learn. The table comes from immuneACCESS by way of TCRdb, which keeps in-frame sequences with V and J called. Part of the clones is missing from these tables; in studies checked, under half for an unresolved V gene and the rest for unknown reasons. For V, J and clone size, that table is used; D and trimming come from the DNA. Present in this sample are about 34,000 clones, more than 85% of which were seen just once. The ten largest clones capture over 9.5% of the sample.

Overall study outcomes, separate from this receptor: Clinical samples were selected based on the availability of cryopreserved specimens, with adults included as active tuberculosis cases and adolescents included as controls. Smaller NN-distances were partly driven by shorter CDR3-alpha lengths in active tuberculosis patients, and statistical significance was not reached for the TCR-beta difference. Compared with IGRA-negative controls, TCR-alpha repertoires from active tuberculosis had smaller mean NN-distances to GMM-specific TCRs, which suggests clonal expansion of these TCRs. Using GEM motif frequencies, a classifier achieved 60% to 70% accuracy, whereas a classifier built on the diverse GMM-specific repertoire got to 87% accuracy (AUROC 0.90).

The chain employs TRBV2 and TRBJ2-7; 9 bases in the middle match TRBD1. The source material was PBMCs, sampled at tuberculosis diagnosis. This receptor was identified in an adult with tuberculosis. In nucleotide form, the sequence is TGTGCCAGCAGGACAGGGGGTCCCTACGAGCAGTACTTC. This yields the protein CASRTGGPYEQYF.